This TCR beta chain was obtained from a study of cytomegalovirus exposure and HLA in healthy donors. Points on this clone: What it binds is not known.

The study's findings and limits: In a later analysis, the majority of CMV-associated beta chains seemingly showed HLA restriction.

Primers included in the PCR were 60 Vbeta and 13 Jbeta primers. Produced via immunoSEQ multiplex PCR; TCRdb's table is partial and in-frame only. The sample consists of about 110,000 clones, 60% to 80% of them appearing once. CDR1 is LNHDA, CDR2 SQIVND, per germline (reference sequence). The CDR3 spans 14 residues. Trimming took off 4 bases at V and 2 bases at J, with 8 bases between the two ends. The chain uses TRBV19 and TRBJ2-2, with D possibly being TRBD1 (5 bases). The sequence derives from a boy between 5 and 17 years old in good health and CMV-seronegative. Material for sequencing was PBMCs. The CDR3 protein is CASSRRGNTGELFF. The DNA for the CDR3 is TGTGCCAGTAGTAGAAGGGGCAACACCGGGGAGCTGTTTTTT.